Listed here are 29 T cell receptor beta chains from one sample, sequenced in a study of cytomegalovirus exposure and HLA in healthy donors. 60 Vbeta and 13 Jbeta primers were used in PCR. Measured with immunoSEQ multiplex PCR; TCRdb has only the in-frame clones, and not every one. The data contain 89,000 or so clones, more than 60% of them singletons. Sequenced material: PBMCs. These receptors came from a boy between 5 and 17 years old in good health and CMV-seronegative.

The chain couples TRBV18 to TRBJ1-1; no clear D gene. V lost 5 bases and J 4 bases, leaving 14 bases between the germline ends. CDR1 and CDR2 (germline): KGHSH, LQKENI. This CDR3 region has 14 residues. The CDR3: CASSRIEGGTEAFF. The CDR3 nucleotides are TGTGCCAGCTCAAGGATTGAGGGAGGCACTGAAGCTTTCTTT. Using reference TRBV18 and TRBJ1-1 for the parts outside the CDR3, the full variable domain is NAGVMQNPRHLVRRRGQEARLRCSPMKGHSHVYWYRQLPEEGLKFMVYLQKENIIDESGMPKERFSAEFPKEGPSILRIQQVVRGDSAAYFCASSRIEGGTEAFFGQGTRLTVV.

The chain couples TRBV28 to TRBJ1-1; D is uncertain. Trimming left V 4 bases short and J 0 bases short, with 15 bases between. The length of the CDR3 is 16 residues. Per germline, CDR1 MDHEN and CDR2 SYDVKM. The CDR3 loop is CASSSPPRSMNTEAFF. Here the CDR3 DNA reads TGTGCCAGCAGTTCACCCCCCAGGTCCATGAACACTGAAGCTTTCTTT.

Only a few counts were recorded for this clone. The chain links TRBV6-5 to TRBJ1-5; D call uncertain. V was shortened by 6 bases and J by 5 bases, with 11 bases between the two germline ends. The germline V gene has CDR1 MNHEY and CDR2 SVGAGI. The CDR3 consists of 13 residues. The CDR3 reads CASSPGRDQPQHF. In nucleotides, the CDR3 is TGTGCCAGCAGCCCCGGGAGGGATCAGCCCCAGCATTTT.

This clone is a singleton in its sample. The chain is built from TRBV29-1 and TRBJ1-1; 7 bases align to TRBD1. V lost 8 bases to trimming and J lost 3 bases; unmatched junction nucleotides: 12. CDR1 and CDR2 (germline): SQVTM, ANQGSEA. The CDR3 extends over 14 amino acids. DNA for the CDR3: TGCAGCACCTCAACGGGACAGAGTTACACTGAAGCTTTCTTT. It encodes CSTSTGQSYTEAFF. Looking up the rest from reference TRBV29-1 and TRBJ1-1 gives the full variable domain: SAVISQKPSRDICQRGTSLTIQCQVDSQVTMMFWYRQQPGQSLTLIATANQGSEATYESGFVIDKFPISRPNLTFSTLTVSNMSPEDSSIYLCSTSTGQSYTEAFFGQGTRLTVV.

This clone was seen more than once but under ten times. The V and J genes are TRBV25-1 and TRBJ2-5, with D possibly being TRBD2 (6 bases). The CDR3 is made up of 13 amino acids. Per germline, CDR1 MGHDK and CDR2 SYGVNS. The germline V and J ends were trimmed by 7 bases and 11 bases, with 20 bases remaining between them. The CDR3 DNA follows: TGTGCCAGCAAAGGGCCGGGGTGGGGGGAGCAGTACTTC. It yields the protein CASKGPGWGEQYF. Full variable domain (rest looked up from reference TRBV25-1 and TRBJ2-5): EADIYQTPRYLVIGTGKKITLECSQTMGHDKMYWYQQDPGMELHLIHYSYGVNSTEKGDLSSESTVSRIRTEHFPLTLESARPSHTSQYLCASKGPGWGEQYFGPGTRLLVL.

On this clone itself: The sample carries other DNA sequences with the same CDR3. The chain joins TRBV30 to TRBJ2-3; D may be TRBD2 (6 bases). With 5 bases removed from V and 1 base from J, the gap between germline ends came to 13 bases. There are 14 residues in the CDR3. Germline V gene data show CDR1 as GTSNPN and CDR2 as SVGIG (reference sequence). CDR3 protein: CAWEPGGGTDTQYF. CDR3 nucleotide sequence: TGTGCCTGGGAACCTGGAGGGGGCACAGATACGCAGTATTTT.

This clone was picked up a small number of times. This sequence joins TRBV7-9 and TRBJ2-7; 9 bases fit TRBD1. Germline loops: CDR1 SEHNR, CDR2 FQNEAQ (reference sequence). Trimming cost V 0 bases and J 6 bases; bases outside gene matches: 6. The CDR3 has 15 residues. DNA for the CDR3: TGTGCCAGCAGCTTAGCGGACAGGGGTTCACCCGAGCAGTACTTC. Translated: CASSLADRGSPEQYF.

The chain couples TRBV15 to TRBJ2-1; D perhaps matches TRBD1 (6 bases). Germline assignment: CDR1 LNHNV and CDR2 YYDKDF (reference sequence). This CDR3 spans 13 amino acids. V lost 1 base to trimming and J lost 9 bases, with 10 bases between them. For the CDR3, the DNA is TGTGCCACCAGCAGAGTCCAGGGGATTGAGCAGTTCTTC. This codes for CATSRVQGIEQFF. The variable domain in full, completed from reference TRBV15 and TRBJ2-1, reads DAMVIQNPRYQVTQFGKPVTLSCSQTLNHNVMYWYQQKSSQAPKLLFHYYDKDFNNEADTPDNFQSRRPNTSFCFLDIRSPGLGDTAMYLCATSRVQGIEQFFGPGTRLTVL.

The chain recombines TRBV5-4 with TRBJ2-6, with 8 bases aligning to TRBD2. The germline V gene encodes CDR1 SGHNT and CDR2 YYREEE (reference sequence). Germline trimming cut 4 bases from V and 3 bases from J; bases unmatched to any gene: 6. The CDR3 covers 16 residues. The CDR3 sequence is CASSPGTRFGANVLTF. The DNA of the CDR3 is TGTGCCAGCAGCCCTGGGACTAGATTTGGGGCCAACGTCCTGACTTTC.

This clone has just a few counts. The CDR3 is CATSSWTVNQPQHF. Written as DNA, the CDR3 is TGTGCCACCAGCAGCTGGACAGTCAATCAGCCCCAGCATTTT. J is TRBJ1-5 and V is TRBV15, with D maybe TRBD1 (6 bases). This CDR3 region has 14 residues. The germline CDR1 and CDR2 sequences are LNHNV and YYDKDF (reference sequence). Trimming cost V 3 bases and J 3 bases, with 9 bases left between them.

This clone appeared a few times. This rearrangement joins TRBV7-2 to TRBJ2-7; no clear D gene. Deletions cut 1 base from V and 7 bases from J, with 8 bases between. The CDR3 spans 12 residues. Per the germline V gene, CDR1 is SGHTA and CDR2 is FQGNSA. The CDR3 protein is CASSLGSREQYF. The CDR3 region has the DNA TGTGCCAGCAGCTTAGGTTCGCGGGAGCAGTACTTC.

This clone was observed a handful of times. Written as DNA, the CDR3 is TGTGCCAGCAGTTCCCTTCGAGCTTTCTTT. Its translation: CASSSLRAFF. The chain uses TRBV28 and TRBJ1-1; no clear D. Per germline, CDR1 MDHEN and CDR2 SYDVKM. This CDR3 spans 10 amino acids. V lost 4 bases and J 10 bases, leaving 7 bases between the germline ends. The entire variable domain, with the rest obtained from reference TRBV28 and TRBJ1-1, is as follows: DVKVTQSSRYLVKRTGEKVFLECVQDMDHENMFWYRQDPGLGLRLIYFSYDVKMKEKGDIPEGYSVSREKKERFSLILESASTNQTSMYLCASSSLRAFFGQGTRLTVV.

This chain connects TRBV23-1 to TRBJ1-6; no firm D call. TRBV23-1 is assigned to the ORF class and has an uncertain function. The CDR3 covers 16 residues. Trimming removed 0 bases at V and 3 bases at J, with 9 bases between. Here the CDR3 DNA reads TGCGCCAGCAGTCAATCCCATCATTGCTATAATTCACCCCTCCACTTT. Amino acid sequence: CASSQSHHCYNSPLHF.

This clone was counted only a few times. V is TRBV10-3 and J is TRBJ2-6; 11 positions agree with TRBD2. Trimming at V came to 6 bases and at J to 4 bases, leaving 11 bases not matched to a gene. Germline V CDR1 and CDR2: ENHRY, SYGVKD. CDR3 size: 18 residues. The CDR3 DNA reads TGTGCCATCAGCAAGGGACTAGCGGATACGGCAGGGGCCAACGTCCTGACTTTC. It is translated as CAISKGLADTAGANVLTF.

The chain employs TRBV6-4 and TRBJ2-3, with a tentative D call TRBD2 (5 bases). This CDR3 has 16 residues. Trimming took 0 bases from V and 4 from J, leaving 14 bases between them. The germline V gene encodes CDR1 MRHNA and CDR2 SNTAGT. In DNA form, the CDR3 reads TGTGCCAGCAGTGACTCTAGGTTTGAGGGTCCAGATACGCAGTATTTT. Its translation is CASSDSRFEGPDTQYF.

V and J are TRBV29-1 and TRBJ2-1; 9 nucleotides agree with TRBD2. The CDR3 is made up of 15 amino acids. Germline V CDR1 and CDR2: SQVTM, ANQGSEA. J was trimmed by 7 bases and V by 7 bases; bases with no gene match: 14. CDR3 amino acids: CSAPGGPSGINEQFF. CDR3 nucleotides: TGCAGCGCCCCCGGTGGGCCTAGCGGGATAAATGAGCAGTTCTTC.

The V and J genes are TRBV2 and TRBJ2-7; maybe TRBD2 (5 bases). The length of the CDR3 is 18 residues. Germline CDR1 reads SNHLY; CDR2 reads FYNNEI. Between the trimmed V and J ends, which lost 7 bases and 3 bases, there was a span of 28 bases. CDR3 coding DNA: TGTGCCAGCAAAGGAGGAGGTGCTTCTTCCCACCCTTTCTACGAGCAGTACTTC. This gives the protein CASKGGGASSHPFYEQYF. Looking up the rest from reference TRBV2 and TRBJ2-7 gives the full variable domain: EPEVTQTPSHQVTQMGQEVILRCVPISNHLYFYWYRQILGQKVEFLVSFYNNEISEKSEIFDDQFSVERPDGSNFTLKIRSTKLEDSAMYFCASKGGGASSHPFYEQYFGPGTRLTVT.

The table lists this clone with a few counts. This rearrangement joins TRBV27 to TRBJ1-5; D gene ambiguous. The CDR3 runs 14 residues. Germline CDR1 and CDR2: MNHEY and SMNVEV (reference sequence). The ends were cut back, 8 bases at V and 1 base at J, with 12 bases in the middle. The CDR3 sequence: CASASGVSNQPQHF. In nucleotides, the CDR3 is TGTGCCAGCGCGTCGGGAGTCAGCAATCAGCCCCAGCATTTT.

The chain carries TRBV13 and TRBJ2-1, with TRBD2 as a possible D gene (6 bases). CDR3 length: 15 amino acids. CDR1 and CDR2 from the germline V gene are PRHDT and FYEKMQ (reference sequence). V was cut by 4 bases and J by 5 bases, with 15 bases left in between. CDR3 in amino acids: CASSSRLEANNEQFF. The CDR3 bases are TGTGCCAGCAGCTCGAGACTAGAGGCAAACAATGAGCAGTTCTTC.

V and J are TRBV6-5 and TRBJ2-7; TRBD1 might be the D (5 bases). V lost 0 bases and J lost 2, with 8 bases in between. The CDR3 spans 14 residues. The germline V gene encodes CDR1 MNHEY and CDR2 SVGAGI. The CDR3 here is CASSYSGVTYEQYF. CDR3 DNA sequence: TGTGCCAGCAGTTACTCAGGGGTGACCTACGAGCAGTACTTC.

The rearrangement joins TRBV4-1 to TRBJ2-3, with D perhaps TRBD2 (6 bases). CDR3 length equals 13 residues. With 1 base removed from V and 9 bases from J, the gap between germline ends came to 11 bases. Germline V lookup: CDR1 MGHRA, CDR2 YSYEKL. The CDR3 DNA sequence: TGCGCCAGCAGCCAAGTTTGGAGGGACACGCAGTATTTT. Its protein product is CASSQVWRDTQYF.

The V call is TRBV5-4, the J call TRBJ1-6; tentatively, D is TRBD1 (5 bases). V lost 2 bases to trimming and J lost 5 bases, with 14 bases between them. Germline-derived CDR1 and CDR2 are SGHNT and YYREEE (reference sequence). The CDR3 runs to 16 residues. The CDR3 loop reads CASSFGQGFNNSPLHF. The DNA for the CDR3 is TGTGCCAGCAGCTTCGGGCAGGGTTTTAATAATTCACCCCTCCACTTT.

J is TRBJ2-3 and V is TRBV28; 7 bases agree with TRBD1. J was trimmed by 5 bases and V by 5 bases; bases with no gene match: 7. The CDR3 consists of 14 residues. CDR1 and CDR2 from the germline V gene are MDHEN and SYDVKM. The CDR3 bases are TGTGCCAGCAGTCAAGGGGGCGCGGGAGATACGCAGTATTTT. Translation: CASSQGGAGDTQYF. Based on the CDR3 plus reference TRBV28 and TRBJ2-3, the full variable domain is DVKVTQSSRYLVKRTGEKVFLECVQDMDHENMFWYRQDPGLGLRLIYFSYDVKMKEKGDIPEGYSVSREKKERFSLILESASTNQTSMYLCASSQGGAGDTQYFGPGTRLTVL.

The genes are TRBV4-3 and TRBJ1-1; possibly TRBD1 for D (5 bases). Germline CDR1 and CDR2: LGHNA and YSLEER. The CDR3 is made up of 15 amino acids. V dropped 7 bases and J dropped 2 bases, with 17 bases sitting between them. The CDR3 region is CASTVLGWGNTEAFF. The CDR3 bases are TGCGCCAGCACCGTTTTAGGGTGGGGCAACACTGAAGCTTTCTTT.

The rearrangement links TRBV6-4 to TRBJ1-5, with 9 nucleotides matching TRBD1. Looked up from germline, CDR1 is MRHNA and CDR2 is SNTAGT. Unmatched junction bases numbered 1, after V lost 3 bases and J lost 1 base. CDR3 size: 15 residues. The CDR3 DNA sequence: TGTGCCAGCAGTGAAACAGGGGGCAGCAATCAGCCCCAGCATTTT. Translating gives CASSETGGSNQPQHF.

This chain joins TRBV28 and TRBJ1-4; 8 positions agree with TRBD1. The CDR3 consists of 14 residues. The ends lost 9 bases at V and 8 bases at J; junction bases unmatched: 11. CDR1 and CDR2 (germline): MDHEN, SYDVKM. CDR3: CASRPQGAGEKLFF. The CDR3 nucleotides read TGTGCCAGTCGCCCGCAGGGGGCCGGGGAAAAACTGTTTTTT.

This clone has a handful of counts. CDR3 residues: CASSGVTSGVSTDTQYF. The CDR3 DNA reads as TGTGCCAGCAGCGGCGTGACTAGCGGGGTTAGCACAGATACGCAGTATTTT. The chain recombines TRBV5-4 with TRBJ2-3; 11 positions agree with TRBD2. Germline CDR1 is SGHNT and CDR2 is YYREEE (reference sequence). V lost 4 bases, J lost 0 bases, and 7 bases stayed unmatched. This CDR3 is built from 17 residues.

This rearrangement joins TRBV5-1 to TRBJ1-5; the D is unclear. Germline values: CDR1 SGHRS, CDR2 YFSETQ. V was pared by 0 bases and J by 7 bases, with 11 bases between. This CDR3 is 14 amino acids long. CDR3 DNA: TGCGCCAGCAGCTTGGGACTCCCTGGGCAGCCCCAGCATTTT. This encodes CASSLGLPGQPQHF.

Concerning this clone itself: Mismatch with germline at one junction end may stem from a read error. V gene TRBV7-7 combines with J gene TRBJ2-7; D gene ambiguous. The germline V gene encodes CDR1 SSHAT and CDR2 FNYEAQ (reference sequence). The CDR3 is 17 residues long. CDR3 protein: CASSSRSRGSSTYEQYF. The DNA of the CDR3 is TGTGCTAGCAGTTCCCGAAGCAGAGGCAGTTCCACCTACGAGCAGTACTTC. Filled out from reference TRBV7-7 and TRBJ2-7, the complete variable domain reads GAGVSQSPRYKVTKRGQDVTLRCDPISSHATLYWYQQALGQGPEFLTYFNYEAQPDKSGLPSDRFSAERPEGSISTLTIQRTEQRDSAMYRCASSSRSRGSSTYEQYFGPGTRLTVT.